These 21 T cell receptor beta chains were sequenced from one sample in a study of PD-1 blockade in classical Hodgkin lymphoma. Profiled with immunoSEQ multiplex PCR; TCRdb holds only in-frame clones, not every one. The sample contains 25,000 to 35,000 clones, around three quarters of which appear only once. Indicated time point: cycle 4 day 1 (C4D1), after about 6 weeks of nivolumab. All patients experienced relapse after autologous stem cell transplantation, and brentuximab vedotin exposure was variable. Material: peripheral blood mononuclear cells (PBMCs), obtained before the fourth cycle of nivolumab. All receptors come from a human donor with classical Hodgkin lymphoma.

This clone ranks as medium-sized (0.01 to 0.1%). The chain uses TRBV18 and TRBJ2-7; tentatively, D is TRBD1 (6 bases). The V gene's germline CDR1 is KGHSH and CDR2 LQKENI. This CDR3 is 12 amino acids long. V was trimmed by 3 bases and J by 5 bases, leaving 8 bases between them. CDR3 sequence: CASSPRGDEQYF. The CDR3 DNA reads as TGTGCCAGCTCACCCAGGGGAGACGAGCAGTACTTC.

The CDR3 sequence: CASSLRRTGWCNQPQHF. The CDR3 bases are TGCGCCAGCAGTTTACGCAGGACAGGGTGGTGCAATCAGCCCCAGCATTTT. The genes are TRBV23-1 and TRBJ1-5, with 8 bases lining up with TRBD1. TRBV23-1 is marked as an open reading frame, function uncertain. This CDR3 contains 17 residues. Trimming at V came to 5 bases and at J to 2 bases, leaving 11 bases not matched to a gene.

This chain links TRBV28 with TRBJ1-5; TRBD1 agrees at 12 bases. CDR1 is MDHEN and CDR2 is SYDVKM in the germline V gene. The CDR3 runs 16 residues. J lost 6 bases, V lost 5 bases, and 8 bases had no gene match. CDR3 sequence reads: CASSTVGQGAGQPQHF. As DNA, the CDR3 is TGTGCCAGCAGTACCGTGGGACAGGGGGCGGGTCAGCCCCAGCATTTT. The variable domain in full, with the rest retrieved from reference TRBV28 and TRBJ1-5, is DVKVTQSSRYLVKRTGEKVFLECVQDMDHENMFWYRQDPGLGLRLIYFSYDVKMKEKGDIPEGYSVSREKKERFSLILESASTNQTSMYLCASSTVGQGAGQPQHFGDGTRLSIL.

The rearrangement links TRBV27 to TRBJ2-7; 8 bases are shared with TRBD1. V trimming: 3 bases; J trimming: 2 bases; junction bases outside the gene matches: 6. Germline V CDR1 and CDR2: MNHEY, SMNVEV (reference sequence). This CDR3 contains 15 residues. The CDR3 sequence is CASSFQGARPYEQYF. The CDR3 DNA reads TGTGCCAGCAGTTTCCAGGGGGCAAGGCCCTACGAGCAGTACTTC.

The V gene is TRBV7-9, the J gene TRBJ1-2; D remains ambiguous. Germline V gene lookup returns CDR1 SEHNR and CDR2 FQNEAQ (reference sequence). This CDR3 spans 12 amino acids. The V end lost 8 bases, the J end lost 2 bases, and 9 bases lay between the germline ends. The DNA for the CDR3 is TGTGCCAGCCGGCCCAACAACTATGGCTACACCTTC. Translation: CASRPNNYGYTF. Complete variable domain (other parts from reference TRBV7-9 and TRBJ1-2): DTGVSQNPRHKITKRGQNVTFRCDPISEHNRLYWYRQTLGQGPEFLTYFQNEAQLEKSRLLSDRFSAERPKGSFSTLEIQRTEQGDSAMYLCASRPNNYGYTFGSGTRLTVV.

V and J are TRBV7-9 and TRBJ1-1, with 7 bases fitting TRBD1. V trimming: 7 bases; J trimming: 6 bases; junction bases outside the gene matches: 8. CDR1 is SEHNR and CDR2 is FQNEAQ in the germline V gene (reference sequence). There are 13 residues in the CDR3. CDR3 coding DNA: TGTGCCAGCACCCAGGGGGGGTTCGCTGAAGCTTTCTTT. This gives the protein CASTQGGFAEAFF.

The rearrangement uses TRBV2 and TRBJ2-7; 7 bases agree with TRBD1. The CDR3 consists of 13 residues. CDR1 and CDR2 from the germline V gene are SNHLY and FYNNEI. V lost 8 bases and J lost 3; bases outside the gene matches: 7. In DNA, the CDR3 is TGTGCCAGCGGGCCAGGGGGTGTCTACGAGCAGTACTTC. Protein: CASGPGGVYEQYF.

The rearrangement links TRBV19 to TRBJ2-3, with D hard to call. V lost 8 bases and J 0 bases, leaving 15 bases between the germline ends. The CDR3 covers 15 residues. Looked up from germline, CDR1 is LNHDA and CDR2 is SQIVND (reference sequence). CDR3 residues: CASALAGRSTDTQYF. CDR3 nucleotides: TGTGCCAGTGCACTGGCAGGCCGCAGCACAGATACGCAGTATTTT.

The chain couples TRBV5-6 to TRBJ2-7; no clear D gene. V lost 0 bases to trimming and J lost 0 bases, with 10 bases between them. This CDR3 is 15 amino acids long. The germline gives CDR1 SGHDT, CDR2 YYEEEE. The CDR3: CASSLVGRSSYEQYF. The CDR3 region has the DNA TGTGCCAGCAGCTTGGTAGGCAGGAGCTCCTACGAGCAGTACTTC.

J is TRBJ1-2 and V is TRBV7-2, with D tentatively TRBD1 (6 bases). V gave up 2 bases and J gave up 4 bases, with 20 bases separating them. The CDR3 is 17 residues long. CDR1 SGHTA and CDR2 FQGNSA come from the germline V gene. CDR3 protein: CASSLIEGGTPSYGYTF. CDR3 DNA: TGTGCCAGCAGCTTAATAGAAGGGGGAACGCCCTCCTATGGCTACACCTTC.

The J gene is TRBJ1-1, the V gene TRBV9; a weak D match, TRBD1 (5 bases). Trimming removed 2 bases at V and 10 bases at J, with 15 bases between. Per the germline V gene, CDR1 is SGDLS and CDR2 is YYNGEE. This CDR3 region has 13 residues. The CDR3 region has the DNA TGTGCCAGCAGCGTGGGGTCCCCGGGGGTAGCTTTCTTT. Its translation is CASSVGSPGVAFF.

This clone was detected only a few times. The J gene is TRBJ1-2, the V gene TRBV27; a weak D match, TRBD1 (6 bases). There are 13 residues in the CDR3. The V gene's germline CDR1 is MNHEY and CDR2 SMNVEV (reference sequence). V lost 7 bases and J lost 4, with 13 bases in between. CDR3 residues: CASTGGLGYGYTF. The CDR3 coding sequence is TGTGCCAGCACGGGGGGCTTGGGCTATGGCTACACCTTC.

The chain has TRBV30 and TRBJ1-1; 7 nucleotides agree with TRBD1. This CDR3 has 18 amino acids. Germline assignment: CDR1 GTSNPN and CDR2 SVGIG (reference sequence). The ends lost 0 bases at V and 2 bases at J; junction bases unmatched: 15. CDR3 in DNA: TGTGCCTGGAGTGTACTGTGGGACAGCCTCATGGCAAACACTGAAGCTTTCTTT. This sequence encodes CAWSVLWDSLMANTEAFF.

CDR3 region: CASSSGQVGNQPQHF. CDR3 sequence (DNA): TGTGCCAGCAGCTCGGGACAGGTGGGCAATCAGCCCCAGCATTTT. The chain links TRBV7-8 to TRBJ1-5, with 8 bases aligning to TRBD1. V dropped 4 bases and J dropped 2; count of bases not matched to a gene: 4. Germline loops: CDR1 SGHVS, CDR2 FQNEAQ. The CDR3 is 15 residues long.

The V and J genes are TRBV7-9 and TRBJ1-1; 7 bases align to TRBD1. The CDR3 has 15 residues. CDR1 and CDR2 from the germline V gene are SEHNR and FQNEAQ (reference sequence). With V trimmed by 5 bases and J by 3 bases, 9 bases remained unmatched. DNA of the CDR3: TGTGCCAGCAGCCCCCGAAGGACAGGACACACTGAAGCTTTCTTT. Its translation: CASSPRRTGHTEAFF.

The chain is built from TRBV5-1 and TRBJ1-2; D is uncertain. The germline gives CDR1 SGHRS, CDR2 YFSETQ. The CDR3 is 12 residues long. Trimming stripped 4 bases from V and 5 bases from J, with 9 bases between. As DNA, the CDR3 is TGCGCCAGCAGCCCCTTAGGGTATGGCTACACCTTC. It is translated as CASSPLGYGYTF.

On this clone: This CDR3 is also generated by other DNA sequences in the sample. The chain recombines TRBV30 with TRBJ2-7, with 10 positions matching TRBD1. V was pared by 2 bases and J by 3 bases, with 7 bases of the junction left unmatched. Germline V gene data show CDR1 as GTSNPN and CDR2 as SVGIG (reference sequence). The CDR3 has 15 residues. CDR3 loop: CAWSHEGDRGYEQYF. The CDR3 DNA sequence: TGTGCCTGGAGTCATGAGGGGGACAGGGGCTACGAGCAGTACTTC. The full variable domain, in which reference TRBV30 and TRBJ2-7 provide the parts outside the CDR3, is SQTIHQWPATLVQPVGSPLSLECTVEGTSNPNLYWYRQAAGRGLQLLFYSVGIGQISSEVPQNLSASRPQDRQFILSSKKLLLSDSGFYLCAWSHEGDRGYEQYFGPGTRLTVT.

The chain has TRBV10-3 and TRBJ2-7, with D perhaps matching TRBD2 (6 bases). V was cut by 0 bases and J by 8 bases, with 14 bases left in between. The CDR3 loop spans 14 amino acids. The V gene's germline CDR1 is ENHRY and CDR2 SYGVKD. The CDR3 spells CAISESRDGRKQYF. CDR3 in DNA: TGTGCCATCAGTGAGTCACGGGATGGGAGGAAGCAGTACTTC.

The CDR3 reads CASSQDWASGDPSDTQYF. As DNA, the CDR3 is TGTGCCAGCAGCCAAGATTGGGCTAGCGGGGATCCCTCAGATACGCAGTATTTT. The chain carries TRBV4-2 and TRBJ2-3; the match to TRBD2 covers 9 bases. J gave up 4 bases and V 0 bases, and 11 bases lay outside the gene matches. Germline V gene data show CDR1 as LGHNA and CDR2 as YNFKEQ. CDR3 size: 18 residues.

On this clone itself: This CDR3 is also generated by other DNA sequences in the sample. This chain links TRBV6-5 with TRBJ1-3; D perhaps matches TRBD1 (6 bases). V gave up 2 bases and J gave up 4 bases, with 12 bases separating them. The CDR3 has 15 residues. Germline V gene data show CDR1 as MNHEY and CDR2 as SVGAGI. In DNA form, the CDR3 reads TGTGCCAGCAGTTACGGGGGGGCGGTCGGAAACACCATATATTTT. Residues: CASSYGGAVGNTIYF.

The chain employs TRBV25-1 and TRBJ2-3, with 8 positions matching TRBD1. Germline CDR1 and CDR2: MGHDK and SYGVNS. V trimming: 3 bases; J trimming: 5 bases; junction bases outside the gene matches: 16. The CDR3 is 18 amino acids. Here the CDR3 DNA reads TGTGCCAGCAGTGATTTGAACCGTCAGGGGGCTAATGGAGATACGCAGTATTTT. Translating gives CASSDLNRQGANGDTQYF.